This TCR beta chain was sequenced in a study of blood T cell repertoires in COVID-19. The CDR3 contains 15 residues. Germline V gives CDR1 SGHTA, CDR2 FQGNSA. The junction had 4 bases not matched to a gene; V was cut back by 6 bases and J by 0 bases. This clone was counted a few times. Sequencing used immunoSEQ multiplex PCR; TCRdb keeps in-frame clones, though not all of them. The data hold 60,000 to 70,000 clones, with approximately 90% observed a single time. The sequenced sample consisted of peripheral blood. The clonotype originates from a woman aged 55-70 years with acute or convalescent COVID-19. The chain uses TRBV7-2 and TRBJ1-3; 8 bases map to TRBD1. CDR3 coding DNA: TGTGCCAGCAGTCCTACAGGGGGCTCTGGAAACACCATATATTTT. Translation: CASSPTGGSGNTIYF.